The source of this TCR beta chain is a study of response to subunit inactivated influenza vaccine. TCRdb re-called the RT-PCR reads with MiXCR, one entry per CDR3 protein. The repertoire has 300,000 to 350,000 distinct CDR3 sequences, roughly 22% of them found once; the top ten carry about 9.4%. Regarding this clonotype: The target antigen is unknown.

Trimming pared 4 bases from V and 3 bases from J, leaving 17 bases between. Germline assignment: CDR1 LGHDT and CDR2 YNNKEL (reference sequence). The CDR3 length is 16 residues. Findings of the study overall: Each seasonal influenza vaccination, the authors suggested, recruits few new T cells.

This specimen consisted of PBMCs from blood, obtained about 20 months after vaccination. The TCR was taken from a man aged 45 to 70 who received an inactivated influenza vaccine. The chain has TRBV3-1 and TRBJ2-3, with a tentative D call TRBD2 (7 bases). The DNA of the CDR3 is TGTGCCAGCAGCCCAAGGGGGGGAGGGCCAACAGATACGCAGTATTTT. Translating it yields CASSPRGGGPTDTQYF.